Given below is one TCR beta chain in context. Its cognate antigen is unknown. V lost 0 bases, J lost 2 bases, and 2 bases stayed unmatched. Germline CDR1 is SGDLS and CDR2 is YYNGEE. The CDR3 covers 15 residues. The data were obtained in a study of shared clonotypes between healthy human individuals. Whole-study findings and limits: Researchers sampled blood only, noting tissue repertoires likely differ.

The healthy adult donors were HIV-negative and reported no recent acute infections or vaccinations. The method was immunoSEQ multiplex PCR; TCRdb's version includes in-frame clones alone and lacks a portion of them. Seen here are 2,100,000 or so clones, approximately 94% observed once, and the top ten hold around 0.13%. V and J are TRBV9 and TRBJ2-3; 8 nucleotides agree with TRBD2. The specimen was naive CD4+ T cells sorted from blood. The subset here: CD45RA+ positively selected. The receptor was derived from a man between 18 and 29 years old in good health. CDR3 bases: TGTGCCAGCAGCGTAGGTGGACTAGCCACAGATACGCAGTATTTT. It is translated as CASSVGGLATDTQYF. Variable domain in full (rest from reference TRBV9 and TRBJ2-3): DSGVTQTPKHLITATGQRVTLRCSPRSGDLSVYWYQQSLDQGLQFLIQYYNGEERAKGNILERFSAQQFPDLHSELNLSSLELGDSALYFCASSVGGLATDTQYFGPGTRLTVL.